The clone carrying this T cell receptor (beta chain) was seen a few times. What it recognizes is unknown. TCRdb itself ran the 5' RACE reads through MiXCR, one entry per CDR3 protein. The sample consists of 150,000 to 200,000 distinct CDR3 sequences, roughly 13% of them appearing once. The record originates from a study of CD8 T cells in ankylosing spondylitis. Study results and caveats: Prior literature has documented some motif variants in synovial fluid and blood from reactive arthritis. Blood of patients with ankylosing spondylitis appeared to be characterized by a TCR beta motif of several highly homologous variants. Disease-associated clones were reportedly significantly overrepresented in matched ankylosing spondylitis synovial fluid. Disease-linked clones bore a CD8+ phenotype and were relatively rare in peripheral blood.

V gave up 5 bases and J gave up 0 bases; unmatched junction bases: 4. The CDR3 has 15 residues. CDR1 is SNHLY and CDR2 is FYNNEI in the germline V gene. The source is a female donor with ankylosing spondylitis or in good health (not recorded which). V gene TRBV2 combines with J gene TRBJ2-1, with 7 bases aligning to TRBD1. What was sequenced was blood, either unsorted or a sorted T cell fraction (not recorded which). The CDR3 spells CASSNTGVSYNEQFF. The CDR3 nucleotides read TGTGCCAGCAGTAATACAGGGGTCTCCTACAATGAGCAGTTCTTC.